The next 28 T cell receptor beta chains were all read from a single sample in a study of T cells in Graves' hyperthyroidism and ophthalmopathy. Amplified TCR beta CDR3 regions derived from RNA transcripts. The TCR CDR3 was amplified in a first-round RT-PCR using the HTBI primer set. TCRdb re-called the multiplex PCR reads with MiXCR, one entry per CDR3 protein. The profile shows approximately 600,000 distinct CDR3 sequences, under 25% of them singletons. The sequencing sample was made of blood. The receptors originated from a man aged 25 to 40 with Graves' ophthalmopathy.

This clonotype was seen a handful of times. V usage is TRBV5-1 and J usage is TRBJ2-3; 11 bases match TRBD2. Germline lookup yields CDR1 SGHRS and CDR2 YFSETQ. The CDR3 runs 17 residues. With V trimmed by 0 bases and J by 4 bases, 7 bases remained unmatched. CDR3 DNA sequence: TGCGCCAGCAGCTTGGGGGGAATAGCGGGAGGGCCAGATACGCAGTATTTT. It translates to CASSLGGIAGGPDTQYF.

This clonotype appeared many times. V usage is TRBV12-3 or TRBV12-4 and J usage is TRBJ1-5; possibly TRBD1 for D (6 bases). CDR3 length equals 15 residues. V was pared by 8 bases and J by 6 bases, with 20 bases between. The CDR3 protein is CASHRGQGSSQPQHF. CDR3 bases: TGTGCCAGCCACCGGGGGCAGGGGAGTTCTCAGCCCCAGCATTTT.

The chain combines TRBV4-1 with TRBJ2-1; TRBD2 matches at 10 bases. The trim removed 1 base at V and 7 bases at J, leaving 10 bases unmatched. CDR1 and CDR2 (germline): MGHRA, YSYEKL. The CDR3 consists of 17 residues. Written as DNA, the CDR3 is TGCGCCAGCAGCCAAGGGCCTAGCGGGAGACGGGGGAATGAGCAGTTCTTC. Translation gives CASSQGPSGRRGNEQFF.

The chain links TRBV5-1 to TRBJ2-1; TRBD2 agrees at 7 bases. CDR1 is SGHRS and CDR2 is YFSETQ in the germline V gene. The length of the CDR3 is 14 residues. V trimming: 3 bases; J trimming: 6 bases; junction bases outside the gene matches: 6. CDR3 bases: TGCGCCAGCAGCTCCCCGGGAGGTCCCAATGAGCAGTTCTTC. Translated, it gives CASSSPGGPNEQFF. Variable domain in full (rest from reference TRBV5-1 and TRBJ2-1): KAGVTQTPRYLIKTRGQQVTLSCSPISGHRSVSWYQQTPGQGLQFLFEYFSETQRNKGNFPGRFSGRQFSNSRSEMNVSTLELGDSALYLCASSSPGGPNEQFFGPGTRLTVL.

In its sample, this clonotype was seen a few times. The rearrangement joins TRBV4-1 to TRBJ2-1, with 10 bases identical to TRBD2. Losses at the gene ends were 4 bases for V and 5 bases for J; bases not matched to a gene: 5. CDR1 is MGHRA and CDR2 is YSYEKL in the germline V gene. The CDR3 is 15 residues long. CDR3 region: CASSLSGRADNEQFF. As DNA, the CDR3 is TGCGCCAGCAGCCTAAGCGGGAGGGCCGACAATGAGCAGTTCTTC.

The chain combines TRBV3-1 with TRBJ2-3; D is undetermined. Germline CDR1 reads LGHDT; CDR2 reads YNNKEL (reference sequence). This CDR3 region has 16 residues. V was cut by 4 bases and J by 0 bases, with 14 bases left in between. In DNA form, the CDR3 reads TGTGCCAGCAGCCGCCGGCGCTCCCCTAGCACAGATACGCAGTATTTT. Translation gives CASSRRRSPSTDTQYF.

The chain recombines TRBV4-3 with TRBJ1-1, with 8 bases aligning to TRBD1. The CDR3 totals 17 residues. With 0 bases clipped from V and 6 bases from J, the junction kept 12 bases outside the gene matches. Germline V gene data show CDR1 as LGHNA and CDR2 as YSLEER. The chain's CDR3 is CASSQDKTGQGSPEAFF. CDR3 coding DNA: TGCGCCAGCAGCCAAGATAAGACCGGACAGGGATCTCCTGAAGCTTTCTTT.

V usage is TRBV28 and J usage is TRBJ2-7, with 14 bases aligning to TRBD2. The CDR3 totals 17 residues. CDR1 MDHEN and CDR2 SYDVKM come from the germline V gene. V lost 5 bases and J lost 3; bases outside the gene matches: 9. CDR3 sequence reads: CASSGGLAGDRLYEQYF. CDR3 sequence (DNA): TGTGCCAGCAGTGGGGGACTAGCGGGAGACCGCCTCTACGAGCAGTACTTC.

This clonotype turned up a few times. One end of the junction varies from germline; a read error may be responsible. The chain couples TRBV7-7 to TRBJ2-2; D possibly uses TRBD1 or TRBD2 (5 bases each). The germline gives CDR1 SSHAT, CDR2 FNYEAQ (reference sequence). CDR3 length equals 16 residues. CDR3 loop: CASSLGVGDVTGELFF. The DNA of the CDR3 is TGTGCTAGCAGCCTAGGGGTCGGGGACGTCACCGGGGAGCTGTTTTTT.

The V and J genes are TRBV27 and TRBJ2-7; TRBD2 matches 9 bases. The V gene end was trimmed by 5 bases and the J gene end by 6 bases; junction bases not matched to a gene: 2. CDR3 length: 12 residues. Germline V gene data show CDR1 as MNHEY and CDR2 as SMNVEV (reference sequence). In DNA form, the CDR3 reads TGTGCCAGCAGTGGGCGGGAGGGCGAGCAGTACTTC. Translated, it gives CASSGREGEQYF.

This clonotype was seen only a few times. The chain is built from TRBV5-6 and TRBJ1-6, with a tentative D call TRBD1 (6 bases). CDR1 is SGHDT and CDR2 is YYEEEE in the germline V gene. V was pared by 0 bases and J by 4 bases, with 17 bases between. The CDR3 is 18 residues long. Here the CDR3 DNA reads TGTGCCAGCAGCTTGGTGGGGCCCGCAGGGGTGTATAATTCACCCCTCCACTTT. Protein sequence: CASSLVGPAGVYNSPLHF.

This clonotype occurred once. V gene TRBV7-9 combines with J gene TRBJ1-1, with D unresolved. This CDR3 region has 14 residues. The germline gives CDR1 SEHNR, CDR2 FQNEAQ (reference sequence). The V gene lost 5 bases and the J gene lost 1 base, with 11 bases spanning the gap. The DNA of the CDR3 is TGTGCCAGCAGCATCCGGGCGGAGAACACTGAAGCTTTCTTT. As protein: CASSIRAENTEAFF.

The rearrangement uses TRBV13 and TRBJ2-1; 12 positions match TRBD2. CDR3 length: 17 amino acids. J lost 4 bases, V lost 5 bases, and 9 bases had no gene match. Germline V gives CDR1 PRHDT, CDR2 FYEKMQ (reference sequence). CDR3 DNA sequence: TGTGCCAGCAGCACCCTAGCGGGAGGGGGAGATTACAATGAGCAGTTCTTC. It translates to CASSTLAGGGDYNEQFF. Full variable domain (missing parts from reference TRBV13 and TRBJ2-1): AAGVIQSPRHLIKEKRETATLKCYPIPRHDTVYWYQQGPGQDPQFLISFYEKMQSDKGSIPDRFSAQQFSDYHSELNMSSLELGDSALYFCASSTLAGGGDYNEQFFGPGTRLTVL.

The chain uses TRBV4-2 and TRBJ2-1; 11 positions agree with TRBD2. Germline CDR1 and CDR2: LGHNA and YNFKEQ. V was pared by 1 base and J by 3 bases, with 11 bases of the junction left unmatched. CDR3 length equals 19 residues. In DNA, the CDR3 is TGTGCCAGCAGCCAAGTTACCGACATGACTAGCGGGGTCTACAATGAGCAGTTCTTC. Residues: CASSQVTDMTSGVYNEQFF.

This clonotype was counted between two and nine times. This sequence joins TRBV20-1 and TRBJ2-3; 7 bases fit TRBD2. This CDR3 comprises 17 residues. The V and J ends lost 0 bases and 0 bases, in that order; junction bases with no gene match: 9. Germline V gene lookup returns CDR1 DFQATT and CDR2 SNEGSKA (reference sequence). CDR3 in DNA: TGCAGTGCTAGAGATAGGGGCTCTAGCGGAAGCACAGATACGCAGTATTTT. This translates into CSARDRGSSGSTDTQYF.

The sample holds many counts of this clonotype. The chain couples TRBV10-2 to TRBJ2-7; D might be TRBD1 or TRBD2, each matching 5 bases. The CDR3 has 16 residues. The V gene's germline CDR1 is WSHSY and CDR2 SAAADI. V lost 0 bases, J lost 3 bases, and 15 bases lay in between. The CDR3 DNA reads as TGCGCCAGCAGTGAGTCGACCCGGGGCATCGTCTACGAGCAGTACTTC. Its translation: CASSESTRGIVYEQYF.

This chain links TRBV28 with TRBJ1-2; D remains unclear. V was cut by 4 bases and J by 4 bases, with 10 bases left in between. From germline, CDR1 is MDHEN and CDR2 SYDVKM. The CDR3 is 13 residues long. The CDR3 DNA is TGTGCCAGCAGTTATACAGACTCCTATGGCTACACCTTC. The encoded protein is CASSYTDSYGYTF.

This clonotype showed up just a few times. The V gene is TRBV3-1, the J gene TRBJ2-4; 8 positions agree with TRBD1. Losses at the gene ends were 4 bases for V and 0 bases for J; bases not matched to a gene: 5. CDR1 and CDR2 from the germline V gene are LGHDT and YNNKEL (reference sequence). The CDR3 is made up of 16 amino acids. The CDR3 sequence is CASSLRTGIAKNIQYF. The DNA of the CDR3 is TGTGCCAGCAGCCTCCGGACAGGGATAGCCAAAAACATTCAGTACTTC.

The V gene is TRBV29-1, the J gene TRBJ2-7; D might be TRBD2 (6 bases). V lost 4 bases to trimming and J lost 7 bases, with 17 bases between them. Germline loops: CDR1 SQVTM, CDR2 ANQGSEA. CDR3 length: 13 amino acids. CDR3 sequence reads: CSVAPVERGEQYF. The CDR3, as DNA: TGCAGCGTTGCCCCGGTCGAACGGGGGGAGCAGTACTTC.

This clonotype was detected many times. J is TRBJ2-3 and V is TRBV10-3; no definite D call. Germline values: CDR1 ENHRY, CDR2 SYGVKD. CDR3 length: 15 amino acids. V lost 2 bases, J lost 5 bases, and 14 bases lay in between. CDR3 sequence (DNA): TGTGCCATCAGTGAGAGGGCGATTCGTGAAGATACGCAGTATTTT. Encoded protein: CAISERAIREDTQYF.

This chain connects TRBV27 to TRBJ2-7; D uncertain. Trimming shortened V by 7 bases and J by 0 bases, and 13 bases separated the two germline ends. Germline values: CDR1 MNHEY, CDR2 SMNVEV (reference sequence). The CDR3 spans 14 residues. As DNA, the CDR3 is TGTGCCAGCACCCCACGGCCAGACTCCTACGAGCAGTACTTC. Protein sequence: CASTPRPDSYEQYF.

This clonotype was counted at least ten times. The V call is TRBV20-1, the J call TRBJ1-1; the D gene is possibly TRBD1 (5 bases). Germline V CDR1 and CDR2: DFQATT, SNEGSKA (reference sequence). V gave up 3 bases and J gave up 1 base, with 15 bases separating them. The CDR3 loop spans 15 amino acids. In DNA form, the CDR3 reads TGCAGTGCTAGTTTATGGCCAGGGCGGAACACTGAAGCTTTCTTT. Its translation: CSASLWPGRNTEAFF.

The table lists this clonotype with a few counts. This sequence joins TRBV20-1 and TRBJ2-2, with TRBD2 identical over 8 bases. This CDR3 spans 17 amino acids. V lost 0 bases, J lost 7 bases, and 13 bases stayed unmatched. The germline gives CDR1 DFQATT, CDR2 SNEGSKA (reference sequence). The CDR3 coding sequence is TGCAGTGCTAGAGATAAGCAAAGCGGGAGTGCGAACGGGGAGCTGTTTTTT. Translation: CSARDKQSGSANGELFF.

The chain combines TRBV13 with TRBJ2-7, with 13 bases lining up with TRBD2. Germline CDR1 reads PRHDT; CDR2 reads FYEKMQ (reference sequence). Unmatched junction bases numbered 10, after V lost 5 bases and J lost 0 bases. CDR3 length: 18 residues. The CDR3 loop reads CASSTGTSGAGSSYEQYF. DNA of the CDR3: TGTGCCAGCAGCACCGGGACTAGCGGGGCGGGTAGCTCCTACGAGCAGTACTTC.

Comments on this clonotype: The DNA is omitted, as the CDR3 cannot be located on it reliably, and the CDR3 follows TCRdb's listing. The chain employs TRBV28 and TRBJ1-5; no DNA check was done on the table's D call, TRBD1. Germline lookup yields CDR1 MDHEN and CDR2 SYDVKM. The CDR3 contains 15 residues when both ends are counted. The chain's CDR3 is CASSSSTGYNQPQHF.

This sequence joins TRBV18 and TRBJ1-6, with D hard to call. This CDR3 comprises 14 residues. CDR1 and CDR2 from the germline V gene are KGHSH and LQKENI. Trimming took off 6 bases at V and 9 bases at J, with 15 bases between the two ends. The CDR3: CASSRRDWGSPLHF. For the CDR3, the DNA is TGTGCCAGCTCTCGACGGGATTGGGGTTCACCCCTCCACTTT.

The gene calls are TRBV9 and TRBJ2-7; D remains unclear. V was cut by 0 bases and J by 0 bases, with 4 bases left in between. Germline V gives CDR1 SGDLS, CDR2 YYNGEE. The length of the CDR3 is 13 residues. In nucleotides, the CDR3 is TGTGCCAGCAGCGTAGTCCCCTCCTACGAGCAGTACTTC. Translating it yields CASSVVPSYEQYF.

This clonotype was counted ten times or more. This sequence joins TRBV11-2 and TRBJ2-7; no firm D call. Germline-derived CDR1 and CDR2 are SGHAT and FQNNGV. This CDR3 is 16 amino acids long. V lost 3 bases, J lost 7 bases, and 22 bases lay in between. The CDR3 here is CASSFRALPTVEEQYF. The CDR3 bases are TGTGCCAGCAGCTTCCGGGCCTTACCCACAGTGGAGGAGCAGTACTTC. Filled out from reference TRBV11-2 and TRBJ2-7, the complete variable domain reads EAGVAQSPRYKIIEKRQSVAFWCNPISGHATLYWYQQILGQGPKLLIQFQNNGVVDDSQLPKDRFSAERLKGVDSTLKIQPAKLEDSAVYLCASSFRALPTVEEQYFGPGTRLTVT.